This paragraph reports one T cell receptor beta chain. Participants were aged 18 to 89 years from more than 20 US areas. The CDR3 contains 14 residues. Trimming took 2 bases from V and 10 from J, leaving 15 bases between them. Germline assignment: CDR1 GTSNPN and CDR2 SVGIG (reference sequence). These data are taken from a study of blood T cell repertoires in COVID-19. Original processing methods: Reference gene primer amplification gave estimated nucleated cell counts. Generated by immunoSEQ multiplex PCR, the TCRdb table keeps only in-frame clones and is missing some. The V and J calls and clone size are taken from that table; D and trimming were inferred from the DNA. Of 280,000 or so clones in the sample, 90% were seen once.

The sequenced material came from PBMCs or T cells enriched from blood (not recorded which). This chain joins TRBV30 and TRBJ1-6; D gene unclear. This clonotype was obtained from a woman under 30 with acute COVID-19. CDR3 sequence: CAWSTGSPGSPLHF. CDR3 DNA: TGTGCCTGGAGTACCGGGAGCCCAGGATCACCCCTCCACTTT.